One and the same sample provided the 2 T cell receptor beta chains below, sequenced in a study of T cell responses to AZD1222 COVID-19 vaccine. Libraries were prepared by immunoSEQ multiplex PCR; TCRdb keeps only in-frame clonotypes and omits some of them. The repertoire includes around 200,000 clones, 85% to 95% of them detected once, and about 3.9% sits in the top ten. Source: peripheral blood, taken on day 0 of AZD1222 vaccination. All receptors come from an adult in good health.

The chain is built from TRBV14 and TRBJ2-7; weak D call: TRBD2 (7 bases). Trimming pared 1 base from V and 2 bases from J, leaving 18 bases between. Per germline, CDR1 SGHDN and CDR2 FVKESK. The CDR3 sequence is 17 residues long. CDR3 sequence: CASSQVGAGEITYEQYF. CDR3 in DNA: TGTGCCAGCAGCCAAGTGGGGGCGGGGGAAATTACCTACGAGCAGTACTTC.

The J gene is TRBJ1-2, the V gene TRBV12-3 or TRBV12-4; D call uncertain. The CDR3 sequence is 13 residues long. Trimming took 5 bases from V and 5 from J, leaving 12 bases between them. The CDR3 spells CASSPQTLYGYTF. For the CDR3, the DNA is TGTGCCAGCAGTCCCCAAACCCTATATGGCTACACCTTC.